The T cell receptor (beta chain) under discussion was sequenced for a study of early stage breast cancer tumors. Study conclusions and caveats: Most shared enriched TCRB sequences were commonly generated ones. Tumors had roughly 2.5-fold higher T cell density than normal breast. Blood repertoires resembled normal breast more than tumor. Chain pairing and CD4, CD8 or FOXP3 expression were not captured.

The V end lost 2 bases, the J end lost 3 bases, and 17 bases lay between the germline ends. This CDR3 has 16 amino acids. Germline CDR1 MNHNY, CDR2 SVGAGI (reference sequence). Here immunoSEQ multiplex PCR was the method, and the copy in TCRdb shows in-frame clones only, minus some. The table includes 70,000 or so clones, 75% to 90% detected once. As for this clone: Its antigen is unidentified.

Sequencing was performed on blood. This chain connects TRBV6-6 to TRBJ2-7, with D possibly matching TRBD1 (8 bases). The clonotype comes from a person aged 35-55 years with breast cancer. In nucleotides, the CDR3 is TGTGCCAGCAGTTACGGGGGGGGACAGGAGCGCTACGAGCAGTACTTC. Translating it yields CASSYGGGQERYEQYF.